A single sample gave rise to the 23 T cell receptor beta chains below, sequenced in a study of T cell responses to AZD1222 COVID-19 vaccine (dated by TCRdb to the early 2020s). Libraries were constructed by the immunoSEQ multiplex PCR assay. The table was pulled from immuneACCESS by TCRdb, which kept in-frame rearrangements only. Such tables lose some clones; where checked, under half of the loss comes from unresolved V genes, and the rest has no known cause. This sample holds 70,000 to 95,000 clones; 75% to 95% were observed only once. The top ten clones comprise around 8% of the sample. In light of the paper, this sample's time point label describes: about 28 days (+/-7) after the second vaccine dose. Source: peripheral blood, taken 28 days after the second AZD1222 dose. All receptors derive from an adult who received the AZD1222 COVID-19 vaccine.

The chain recombines TRBV10-3 with TRBJ1-3; D unresolved. Germline CDR1 and CDR2: ENHRY and SYGVKD. CDR3 length: 14 amino acids. Trimming took 6 bases from V and 0 from J, leaving 9 bases between them. Here the CDR3 DNA reads TGTGCCATCAGGGCAGCCATCTCTGGAAACACCATATATTTT. Translated: CAIRAAISGNTIYF.

The CDR3 spells CASSISGTSTQETQYF. DNA of the CDR3: TGTGCCAGCAGTATCTCCGGGACTAGCACTCAAGAGACCCAGTACTTC. The rearrangement joins TRBV27 to TRBJ2-5; TRBD2 agrees at 9 bases. After removal of 5 bases from V and 2 bases from J, the junction contained 9 bases not matched to a gene. The CDR3 sequence is 16 residues long. Per germline, CDR1 MNHEY and CDR2 SMNVEV (reference sequence).

The chain is built from TRBV7-2 and TRBJ2-7; D gene uncertain. Trimming left V 4 bases short and J 2 bases short, with 12 bases between. This CDR3 contains 14 residues. Looked up from germline, CDR1 is SGHTA and CDR2 is FQGNSA. The CDR3 reads CASSWAQGPYEQYF. The CDR3 DNA follows: TGTGCCAGCAGCTGGGCCCAAGGCCCCTACGAGCAGTACTTC.

The chain has TRBV2 and TRBJ1-1; TRBD1 aligns across 8 bases. CDR1 SNHLY and CDR2 FYNNEI come from the germline V gene. This CDR3 spans 14 amino acids. Losses at the gene ends were 7 bases for V and 1 base for J; bases not matched to a gene: 5. The CDR3 here is CASILQGANTEAFF. DNA for the CDR3: TGTGCCAGCATATTGCAGGGGGCGAACACTGAAGCTTTCTTT.

V and J are TRBV7-9 and TRBJ2-1; 12 positions agree with TRBD2. V dropped 5 bases and J dropped 9; count of bases not matched to a gene: 17. The CDR3 contains 18 residues. Germline lookup yields CDR1 SEHNR and CDR2 FQNEAQ (reference sequence). The CDR3 region is CASSPRLAGDLRNGEQFF. Written as DNA, the CDR3 is TGTGCCAGCAGCCCCCGACTAGCGGGAGACCTCAGGAACGGTGAGCAGTTCTTC.

In its sample, this clone was seen once. The chain carries TRBV7-8 and TRBJ1-2; D is undetermined. Germline CDR1 is SGHVS and CDR2 is FQNEAQ. Trimming shortened V by 0 bases and J by 1 base, and 3 bases separated the two germline ends. The CDR3 covers 13 residues. The CDR3 is CASSLAGNYGYTF. In DNA, the CDR3 is TGTGCCAGCAGCTTAGCCGGTAACTATGGCTACACCTTC.

This chain uses TRBV2 with TRBJ2-5; D is unresolved. The CDR3 covers 13 residues. CDR1 SNHLY and CDR2 FYNNEI come from the germline V gene. With 3 bases removed from V and 2 bases from J, the gap between germline ends came to 7 bases. The CDR3 coding sequence is TGTGCCAGCAGTGAGACGACACAAGAGACCCAGTACTTC. Amino acids: CASSETTQETQYF.

This sequence joins TRBV4-1 and TRBJ2-6; D ambiguous. Trimming removed 4 bases from V and 1 base from J, with 14 bases in between. Germline CDR1 is MGHRA and CDR2 is YSYEKL. The CDR3 sequence is 17 residues long. CDR3 sequence: CASSPGWSQSGANVLTF. DNA for the CDR3: TGCGCCAGCAGCCCCGGGTGGTCGCAATCTGGGGCCAACGTCCTGACTTTC.

This sequence joins TRBV11-2 and TRBJ2-5, with D perhaps matching TRBD1 or TRBD2 (5 bases each). CDR3 length: 15 residues. Between the trimmed V and J ends, which lost 0 bases and 5 bases, there was a span of 13 bases. The germline CDR1 and CDR2 sequences are SGHAT and FQNNGV. CDR3 residues: CASSLEGTFRETQYF. CDR3 DNA: TGTGCCAGCAGCTTAGAAGGGACCTTCCGGGAGACCCAGTACTTC.

The gene calls are TRBV7-3 and TRBJ2-1; D unclear. The V gene lost 1 base and the J gene lost 7 bases, with 20 bases spanning the gap. The germline V gene has CDR1 SGHTA and CDR2 FQGTGA. The CDR3 sequence is 17 residues long. The CDR3 is CASSLNPGPIGLNEQFF. The CDR3 nucleotides read TGTGCCAGCAGCTTAAACCCCGGCCCCATAGGCCTGAATGAGCAGTTCTTC.

The chain combines TRBV28 with TRBJ2-7, with 9 bases identical to TRBD2. CDR3 size: 15 residues. V shed 8 bases and J 0 bases; nucleotides not matched to a gene: 8. Germline-derived CDR1 and CDR2 are MDHEN and SYDVKM. CDR3 nucleotides: TGTGCCAGCGCCGGGGAGCGGGAGGCCTCCTACGAGCAGTACTTC. Translating it yields CASAGEREASYEQYF. The full variable domain, with the rest looked up from reference TRBV28 and TRBJ2-7, is DVKVTQSSRYLVKRTGEKVFLECVQDMDHENMFWYRQDPGLGLRLIYFSYDVKMKEKGDIPEGYSVSREKKERFSLILESASTNQTSMYLCASAGEREASYEQYFGPGTRLTVT.

The chain uses TRBV28 and TRBJ1-6; D gene unclear. The length of the CDR3 is 16 residues. Trimming shortened V by 5 bases and J by 0 bases, and 11 bases separated the two germline ends. CDR1 MDHEN and CDR2 SYDVKM come from the germline V gene. CDR3 in amino acids: CASSPDMSSYNSPLHF. Here the CDR3 DNA reads TGTGCCAGCAGTCCCGACATGAGCTCCTATAATTCACCCCTCCACTTT.

V and J are TRBV28 and TRBJ1-2; no clear D. Trimming removed 1 base from V and 3 bases from J, with 9 bases in between. The germline V gene encodes CDR1 MDHEN and CDR2 SYDVKM. The length of the CDR3 is 14 residues. The CDR3 is CASSLSTPDYGYTF. CDR3 DNA sequence: TGTGCCAGCAGTTTATCGACCCCTGACTATGGCTACACCTTC.

The V and J genes are TRBV25-1 and TRBJ2-7; the match to TRBD1 covers 7 bases. V lost 6 bases, J lost 0 bases, and 8 bases stayed unmatched. Per germline, CDR1 MGHDK and CDR2 SYGVNS. This CDR3 is 15 amino acids long. The CDR3 spells CASRPQGMTSYEQYF. The CDR3 DNA reads as TGTGCCAGCAGACCACAGGGGATGACCTCCTACGAGCAGTACTTC.

The CDR3 is CASSLGQNSYEQYF. CDR3 DNA sequence: TGCGCCAGCAGCCTGGGTCAAAATTCCTACGAGCAGTACTTC. The chain combines TRBV4-1 with TRBJ2-7; D gene uncertain. Between the trimmed V and J ends, which lost 4 bases and 1 base, there was a span of 11 bases. The V gene's germline CDR1 is MGHRA and CDR2 YSYEKL. The CDR3 totals 14 residues.

The V and J genes are TRBV7-9 and TRBJ2-4, with 8 bases lining up with TRBD1. J was trimmed by 13 bases and V by 1 base; bases with no gene match: 9. CDR1 and CDR2 from the germline V gene are SEHNR and FQNEAQ (reference sequence). This CDR3 is built from 14 residues. The CDR3 coding sequence is TGTGCCAGCAGCTTAGATTGGACAGGGAGGTCGCAGTACTTC. Translation gives CASSLDWTGRSQYF.

The genes are TRBV7-9 and TRBJ2-1, with 7 bases identical to TRBD2. Germline-derived CDR1 and CDR2 are SEHNR and FQNEAQ (reference sequence). This CDR3 has 14 amino acids. J was trimmed by 3 bases and V by 10 bases; bases with no gene match: 9. The DNA for the CDR3 is TGTGCCACGCCCGGACTAGAGAACTACAATGAGCAGTTCTTC. Encoded protein: CATPGLENYNEQFF.

The chain joins TRBV21-1 to TRBJ1-5. TRBV21-1 is annotated as a pseudogene. The CDR3 length is 14 residues. CDR3 bases: TGTGCCAGCAGCAAAGCGGGGTTGGATCAGCCCCAGCATTTT. It codes for CASSKAGLDQPQHF.

The CDR3 spells CASSPGLADNEQFF. CDR3 bases: TGTGCCAGCTCACCGGGACTAGCGGACAATGAGCAGTTCTTC. The chain couples TRBV18 to TRBJ2-1; the match to TRBD2 covers 11 bases. After removal of 3 bases from V and 5 bases from J, the junction contained 0 bases not matched to a gene. CDR3 size: 14 residues. Germline V gives CDR1 KGHSH, CDR2 LQKENI.

V is TRBV30 and J is TRBJ2-7, with a tentative D call TRBD2 (5 bases). The germline CDR1 and CDR2 sequences are GTSNPN and SVGIG (reference sequence). V gave up 2 bases and J gave up 0 bases, with 5 bases separating them. The CDR3 consists of 12 residues. This CDR3 reads CAWSSGSYEQYF. In DNA, the CDR3 is TGTGCCTGGAGTAGCGGCTCCTACGAGCAGTACTTC.

This chain joins TRBV5-4 and TRBJ2-3; 8 positions match TRBD1. V shed 6 bases and J 0 bases; nucleotides not matched to a gene: 9. The CDR3 has 16 amino acids. CDR1 is SGHNT, CDR2 YYREEE, per germline (reference sequence). CDR3 in amino acids: CASTRTGNPSTDTQYF. The CDR3 coding sequence is TGTGCCAGCACACGGACAGGGAATCCTAGCACAGATACGCAGTATTTT. The complete variable domain, with remaining parts taken from reference TRBV5-4 and TRBJ2-3, reads ETGVTQSPTHLIKTRGQQVTLRCSSQSGHNTVSWYQQALGQGPQFIFQYYREEENGRGNFPPRFSGLQFPNYSSELNVNALELDDSALYLCASTRTGNPSTDTQYFGPGTRLTVL.

The chain joins TRBV5-1 to TRBJ2-1; no clear D. The CDR3 sequence is 16 residues long. CDR1 is SGHRS, CDR2 YFSETQ, per germline. V lost 0 bases and J 0 bases, leaving 10 bases between the germline ends. In nucleotides, the CDR3 is TGCGCCAGCAGCTTGGCGAACCCCAGCTCCTACAATGAGCAGTTCTTC. It encodes CASSLANPSSYNEQFF.

The chain employs TRBV2 and TRBJ2-1; TRBD1 aligns across 10 bases. The CDR3 has 15 residues. The V gene's germline CDR1 is SNHLY and CDR2 FYNNEI. V lost 6 bases, J lost 5 bases, and 7 bases stayed unmatched. This CDR3 is CASRERTGGDNEQFF. As DNA, the CDR3 is TGTGCCAGCAGAGAACGGACAGGGGGGGACAATGAGCAGTTCTTC.